One TCR beta chain is described in this entry. This entry comes from a study of blood T cell repertoires in COVID-19. About the research overall: Sites in the United States, Italy and Spain provided acute and convalescent COVID-19 samples. Sample material is recorded as cDNA or gDNA derived from T cells, B-cell-depleted T cells, or PBMCs.

Generated by immunoSEQ multiplex PCR, the TCRdb table keeps only in-frame clones and is missing some. The table shows 200,000 to 250,000 clones, with roughly 84% occurring only once. Deletions cut 6 bases from V and 7 bases from J, with 18 bases between. Looked up from germline, CDR1 is LGHDT and CDR2 is YNNKEL (reference sequence). CDR3 length equals 14 residues. This receptor was taken from a young man with active or convalescent COVID-19. Sample: peripheral blood. The genes are TRBV3-1 (or the pseudogene TRBV3-2) and TRBJ1-2; a weak D match, TRBD1 (5 bases). CDR3 in amino acids: CASRLTQGPTGYTF. The CDR3, as DNA: TGTGCCAGCAGACTTACCCAGGGCCCCACTGGCTACACCTTC.